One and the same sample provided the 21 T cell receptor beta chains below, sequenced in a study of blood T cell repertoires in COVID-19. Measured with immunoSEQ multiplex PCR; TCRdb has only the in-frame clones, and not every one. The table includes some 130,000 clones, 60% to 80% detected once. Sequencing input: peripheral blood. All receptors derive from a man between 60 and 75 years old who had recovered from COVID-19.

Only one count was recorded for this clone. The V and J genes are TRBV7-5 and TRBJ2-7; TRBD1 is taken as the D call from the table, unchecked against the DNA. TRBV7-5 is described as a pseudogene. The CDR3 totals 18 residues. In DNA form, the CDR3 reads TGTGCCAGAAGCTTAGCCCCCAGCGGACAGGGGGGGATATACGAGCAGTACTTC. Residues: CARSLAPSGQGGIYEQYF.

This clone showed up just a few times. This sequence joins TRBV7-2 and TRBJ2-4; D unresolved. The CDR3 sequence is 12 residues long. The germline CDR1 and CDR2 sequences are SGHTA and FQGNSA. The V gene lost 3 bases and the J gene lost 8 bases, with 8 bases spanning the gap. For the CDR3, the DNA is TGTGCCAGCAGCTTTATAGAGGACATTCAGTACTTC. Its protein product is CASSFIEDIQYF.

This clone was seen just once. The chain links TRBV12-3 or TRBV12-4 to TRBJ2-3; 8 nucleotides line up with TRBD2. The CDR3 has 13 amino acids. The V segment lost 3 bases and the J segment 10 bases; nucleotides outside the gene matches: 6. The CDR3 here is CASSFREGGPQYF. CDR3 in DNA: TGTGCCAGCAGTTTCCGGGAGGGGGGGCCGCAGTATTTT.

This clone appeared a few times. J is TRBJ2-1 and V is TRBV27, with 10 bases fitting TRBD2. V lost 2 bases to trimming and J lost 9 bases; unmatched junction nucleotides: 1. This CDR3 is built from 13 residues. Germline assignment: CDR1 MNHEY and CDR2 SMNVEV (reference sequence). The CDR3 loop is CASSLPSGSEQFF. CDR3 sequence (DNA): TGTGCCAGCAGTTTACCTAGCGGGAGTGAGCAGTTCTTC.

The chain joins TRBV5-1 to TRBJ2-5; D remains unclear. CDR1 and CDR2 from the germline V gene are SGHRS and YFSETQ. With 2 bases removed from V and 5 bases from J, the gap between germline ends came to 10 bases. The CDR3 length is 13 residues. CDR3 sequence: CASSFVLRETQYF. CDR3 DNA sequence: TGCGCCAGCAGCTTTGTCCTACGGGAGACCCAGTACTTC.

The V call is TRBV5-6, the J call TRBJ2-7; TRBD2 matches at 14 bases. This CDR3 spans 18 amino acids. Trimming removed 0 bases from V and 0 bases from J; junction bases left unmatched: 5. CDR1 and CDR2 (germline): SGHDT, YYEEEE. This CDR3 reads CASSLGLAGGFSSYEQYF. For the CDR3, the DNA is TGTGCCAGCAGCTTGGGACTAGCGGGAGGGTTTAGCTCCTACGAGCAGTACTTC.

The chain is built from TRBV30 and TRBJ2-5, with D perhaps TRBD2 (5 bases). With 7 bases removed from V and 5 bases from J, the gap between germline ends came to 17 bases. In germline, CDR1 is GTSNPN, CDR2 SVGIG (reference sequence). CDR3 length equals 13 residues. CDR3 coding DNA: TGTGCCTTCACTAGAACCCCGGGGGAGACCCAGTACTTC. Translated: CAFTRTPGETQYF.

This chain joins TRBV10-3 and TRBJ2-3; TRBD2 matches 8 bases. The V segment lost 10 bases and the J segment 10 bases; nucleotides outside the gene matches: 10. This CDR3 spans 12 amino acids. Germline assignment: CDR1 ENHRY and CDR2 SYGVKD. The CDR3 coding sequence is TGTGCCACCGATCGGGGGGGGATCCCGCAGTATTTT. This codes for CATDRGGIPQYF.

The CDR3 is CASSWQGSYEQYF. CDR3 sequence (DNA): TGTGCCAGCAGTTGGCAGGGGAGCTACGAGCAGTACTTC. This chain joins TRBV6-2 or TRBV6-3 and TRBJ2-7; possibly TRBD1 for D (6 bases). CDR1 and CDR2 from the germline V gene are MNHEY and SVGEGT. CDR3 length equals 13 residues. The V gene lost 4 bases and the J gene lost 3 bases, with 10 bases spanning the gap.

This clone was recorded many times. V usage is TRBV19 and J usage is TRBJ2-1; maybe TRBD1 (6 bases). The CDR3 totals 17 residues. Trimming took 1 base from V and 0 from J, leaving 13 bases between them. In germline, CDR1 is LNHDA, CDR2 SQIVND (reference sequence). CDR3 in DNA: TGTGCCAGTAGTATAGCCCAGGGCAGGGGCTCCTACAATGAGCAGTTCTTC. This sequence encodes CASSIAQGRGSYNEQFF.

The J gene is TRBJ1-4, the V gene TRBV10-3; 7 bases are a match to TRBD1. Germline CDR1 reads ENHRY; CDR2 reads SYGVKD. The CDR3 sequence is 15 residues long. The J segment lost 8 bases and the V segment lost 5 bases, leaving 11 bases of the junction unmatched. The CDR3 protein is CAISPRQGVGEKLFF. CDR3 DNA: TGTGCCATCAGTCCGAGACAGGGAGTAGGAGAAAAACTGTTTTTT.

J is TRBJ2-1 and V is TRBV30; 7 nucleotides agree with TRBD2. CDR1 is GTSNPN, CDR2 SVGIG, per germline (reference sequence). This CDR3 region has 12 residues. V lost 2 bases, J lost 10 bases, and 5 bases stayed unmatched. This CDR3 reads CAWSIGAGEQFF. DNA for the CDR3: TGTGCCTGGAGTATAGGAGCGGGAGAGCAGTTCTTC. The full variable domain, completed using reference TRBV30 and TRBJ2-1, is SQTIHQWPATLVQPVGSPLSLECTVEGTSNPNLYWYRQAAGRGLQLLFYSVGIGQISSEVPQNLSASRPQDRQFILSSKKLLLSDSGFYLCAWSIGAGEQFFGPGTRLTVL.

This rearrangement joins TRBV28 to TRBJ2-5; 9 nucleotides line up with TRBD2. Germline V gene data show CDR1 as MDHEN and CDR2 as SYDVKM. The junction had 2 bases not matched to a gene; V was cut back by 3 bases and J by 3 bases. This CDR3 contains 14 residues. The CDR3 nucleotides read TGTGCCAGCAGTTTGGGCGGGAGGGAAGAGACCCAGTACTTC. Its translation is CASSLGGREETQYF.

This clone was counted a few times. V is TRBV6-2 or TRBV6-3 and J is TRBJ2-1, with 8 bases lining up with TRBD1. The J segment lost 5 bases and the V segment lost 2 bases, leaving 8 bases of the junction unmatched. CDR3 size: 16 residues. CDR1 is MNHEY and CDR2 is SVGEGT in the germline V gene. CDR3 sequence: CASSYVIGTGNNEQFF. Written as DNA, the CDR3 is TGTGCCAGCAGTTACGTCATCGGGACAGGCAACAATGAGCAGTTCTTC.

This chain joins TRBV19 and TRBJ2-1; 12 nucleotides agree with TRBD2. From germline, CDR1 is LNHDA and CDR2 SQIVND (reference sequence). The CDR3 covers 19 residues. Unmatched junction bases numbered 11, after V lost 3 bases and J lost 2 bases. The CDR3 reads CASSISGTSGLATYNEQFF. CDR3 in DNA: TGTGCCAGTAGTATCTCCGGGACTAGCGGGTTAGCCACCTACAATGAGCAGTTCTTC.

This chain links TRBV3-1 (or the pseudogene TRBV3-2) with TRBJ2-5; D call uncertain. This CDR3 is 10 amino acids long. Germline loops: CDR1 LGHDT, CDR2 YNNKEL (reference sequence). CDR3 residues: CQRRGETQYF. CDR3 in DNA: TGTCAAAGACGAGGCGAGACCCAGTACTTC.

The CDR3 reads CAWTGSSYEQYF. The CDR3 DNA is TGTGCCTGGACAGGTTCTTCCTACGAGCAGTACTTC. The rearrangement uses TRBV30 and TRBJ2-7, with D uncertain. The CDR3 runs 12 residues. Germline CDR1 is GTSNPN and CDR2 is SVGIG (reference sequence). V shed 4 bases and J shed 1 base, with 8 bases lying between them.

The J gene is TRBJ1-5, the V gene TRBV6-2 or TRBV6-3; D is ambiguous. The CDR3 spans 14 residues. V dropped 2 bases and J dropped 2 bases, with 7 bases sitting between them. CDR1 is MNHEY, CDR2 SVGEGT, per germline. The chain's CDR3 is CASSYTSGNQPQHF. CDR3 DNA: TGTGCCAGCAGTTACACTAGTGGCAATCAGCCCCAGCATTTT.

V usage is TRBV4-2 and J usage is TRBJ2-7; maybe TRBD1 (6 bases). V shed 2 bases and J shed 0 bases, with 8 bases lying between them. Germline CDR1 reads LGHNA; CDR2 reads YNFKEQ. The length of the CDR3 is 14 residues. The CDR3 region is CASSQRQASYEQYF. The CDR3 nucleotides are TGTGCCAGCAGCCAACGACAGGCCTCCTACGAGCAGTACTTC.

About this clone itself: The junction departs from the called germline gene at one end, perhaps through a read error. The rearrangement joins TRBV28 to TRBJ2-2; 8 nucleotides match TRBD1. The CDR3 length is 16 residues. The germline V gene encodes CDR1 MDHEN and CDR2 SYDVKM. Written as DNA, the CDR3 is TGTGCCAGCAGGGGAGAGACAGGGGCTAACACCGGGAAGCTGTTTTTT. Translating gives CASRGETGANTGKLFF.

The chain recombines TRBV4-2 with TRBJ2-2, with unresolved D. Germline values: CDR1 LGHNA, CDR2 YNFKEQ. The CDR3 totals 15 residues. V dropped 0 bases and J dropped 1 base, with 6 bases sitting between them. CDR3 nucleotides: TGTGCCAGCAGCCAAGAATCGGGGAACACCGGGGAGCTGTTTTTT. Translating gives CASSQESGNTGELFF.